The sequence of this TCR beta chain was determined in a study of blood T cell repertoires in COVID-19. Repertoires were generated with immunoSEQ multiplex PCR, while TCRdb's copy carries only in-frame clones and drops some. The sample comprises about 280,000 clones, roughly nine tenths of which are singletons, and approximately 9% rests with the top ten. This CDR3 region has 14 residues. Trimming took off 9 bases at V and 9 bases at J, with 21 bases between the two ends. CDR1 MNHEY and CDR2 SMNVEV come from the germline V gene (reference sequence). This clone was seen once. Material for sequencing was peripheral blood. This TCR derives from a man aged 35 to 55 with active or convalescent COVID-19. The rearrangement links TRBV27 to TRBJ1-5; D may be TRBD1 (6 bases). The CDR3 protein is CASILTGPVGPQHF. CDR3 bases: TGTGCCAGTATCCTGACAGGCCCGGTAGGGCCCCAGCATTTT.